A single sample is the source of the 17 T cell receptor beta chains below, sequenced in a study of cytomegalovirus exposure and HLA in healthy donors. PCR was performed using 60 Vbeta and 13 Jbeta primers. TCRdb's table, derived via immunoSEQ multiplex PCR, lists solely in-frame clones and lacks some. The sample includes over 120,000 clones, 70% to 80% seen only once; the top ten take about 2.5%. Sequencing was carried out using PBMCs. The receptor set was obtained from a woman in her late teens or twenties in good health and CMV-seropositive.

J is TRBJ2-7 and V is TRBV5-1, with 7 bases lining up with TRBD1. J lost 5 bases, V lost 3 bases, and 11 bases had no gene match. The germline V gene has CDR1 SGHRS and CDR2 YFSETQ. The CDR3 runs 15 residues. DNA for the CDR3: TGCGCCAGCAGCTCCGGGACAGCGCCGCCGAACGAGCAGTACTTC. Protein sequence: CASSSGTAPPNEQYF.

This clone was detected only a few times. This chain joins TRBV14 and TRBJ1-3; no firm D call. Trimming left V 0 bases short and J 2 bases short, with 11 bases between. The CDR3 totals 16 residues. Looked up from germline, CDR1 is SGHDN and CDR2 is FVKESK. This CDR3 reads CASSQDQRPTGNTIYF. In nucleotides, the CDR3 is TGTGCCAGCAGCCAAGACCAGCGACCGACTGGAAACACCATATATTTT.

V and J are TRBV2 and TRBJ2-3, with D maybe TRBD1 (6 bases). V dropped 9 bases and J dropped 2 bases, with 15 bases sitting between them. The length of the CDR3 is 14 residues. Germline CDR1 is SNHLY and CDR2 is FYNNEI. This CDR3 is CARTEGTSTDTQYF. The CDR3 nucleotides are TGTGCCAGGACTGAGGGGACATCCACAGATACGCAGTATTTT.

The table lists this clone with a few counts. The V gene is TRBV4-3, the J gene TRBJ1-2, with 11 bases aligning to TRBD1. CDR1 and CDR2 (germline): LGHNA, YSLEER. The V gene end was trimmed by 4 bases and the J gene end by 8 bases; junction bases not matched to a gene: 6. The CDR3 has 14 amino acids. DNA for the CDR3: TGCGCCAGCAGCCTAGAGGACAGGGGGCAGGGCTACACCTTC. This encodes CASSLEDRGQGYTF.

This chain joins TRBV6-1 and TRBJ2-1; 8 nucleotides align to TRBD2. Looked up from germline, CDR1 is MNHNS and CDR2 is SASEGT. This CDR3 is 15 amino acids long. Losses at the gene ends were 1 base for V and 1 base for J; bases not matched to a gene: 0. The CDR3 sequence: CASSEGGGSYNEQFF. As DNA, the CDR3 is TGTGCCAGCAGTGAAGGCGGGGGGTCCTACAATGAGCAGTTCTTC.

V is TRBV28 and J is TRBJ1-1, with D tentatively TRBD1 (6 bases). This CDR3 comprises 16 residues. Per the germline V gene, CDR1 is MDHEN and CDR2 is SYDVKM. V was pared by 5 bases and J by 3 bases, with 19 bases between. The DNA of the CDR3 is TGTGCCAGCAGTCCGCTCATGGGGGGGCGGGACACTGAAGCTTTCTTT. Translated: CASSPLMGGRDTEAFF.

In its sample, this clone was seen a few times. This CDR3 reads CASSLVAGPGSPLHF. The CDR3 DNA sequence: TGTGCCAGCAGCTTAGTAGCGGGGCCAGGTTCACCCCTCCACTTT. The V call is TRBV7-2, the J call TRBJ1-6; D perhaps matches TRBD1 (5 bases). V was clipped by 1 base and J by 9 bases, with 13 bases between them. The germline V gene has CDR1 SGHTA and CDR2 FQGNSA. The CDR3 consists of 15 residues. The full variable domain, rest sourced from reference TRBV7-2 and TRBJ1-6, is GAGVSQSPSNKVTEKGKDVELRCDPISGHTALYWYRQSLGQGLEFLIYFQGNSAPDKSGLPSDRFSAERTGGSVSTLTIQRTQQEDSAVYLCASSLVAGPGSPLHFGNGTRLTVT.

The V and J genes are TRBV9 and TRBJ2-5; unclear D gene. The end of the DNA is better explained by TRBJ2-7, so the J call may be wrong. CDR1 and CDR2 (germline): SGDLS, YYNGEE. This CDR3 spans 13 amino acids. CDR3 sequence: CASSAHGSYEQYF. The CDR3, as DNA: TGTGCCAGCAGCGCCCACGGTTCCTACGAGCAGTACTTC.

The chain carries TRBV7-2 and TRBJ2-5, with 11 bases that match TRBD2. Looked up from germline, CDR1 is SGHTA and CDR2 is FQGNSA. CDR3 length: 19 amino acids. Germline trimming cut 1 base from V and 3 bases from J; bases unmatched to any gene: 13. The CDR3 loop is CASSLEGRLLAGGKETQYF. The CDR3 DNA reads TGTGCCAGCAGCTTAGAAGGGAGGCTTCTAGCGGGGGGAAAAGAGACCCAGTACTTC.

This clone was observed once. The CDR3 here is CASSRDRTYGYTF. CDR3 nucleotides: TGTGCCAGCAGCCGGGACAGGACGTATGGCTACACCTTC. The chain combines TRBV9 with TRBJ1-2, with 8 bases fitting TRBD1. The CDR3 is 13 residues long. Trimming cost V 4 bases and J 5 bases; bases outside gene matches: 4. Per germline, CDR1 SGDLS and CDR2 YYNGEE. Together with reference TRBV9 and TRBJ1-2, the CDR3 gives the full variable domain: DSGVTQTPKHLITATGQRVTLRCSPRSGDLSVYWYQQSLDQGLQFLIQYYNGEERAKGNILERFSAQQFPDLHSELNLSSLELGDSALYFCASSRDRTYGYTFGSGTRLTVV.

The chain carries TRBV15 and TRBJ1-6; 8 positions agree with TRBD1. The germline V gene has CDR1 LNHNV and CDR2 YYDKDF (reference sequence). The CDR3 spans 16 residues. Germline trimming cut 3 bases from V and 7 bases from J; bases unmatched to any gene: 8. The CDR3 nucleotides are TGTGCCACCAGCAGTAATCAGGGGGCGAGGAATTCACCCCTCCACTTT. This gives the protein CATSSNQGARNSPLHF. Complete variable domain (other parts from reference TRBV15 and TRBJ1-6): DAMVIQNPRYQVTQFGKPVTLSCSQTLNHNVMYWYQQKSSQAPKLLFHYYDKDFNNEADTPDNFQSRRPNTSFCFLDIRSPGLGDTAMYLCATSSNQGARNSPLHFGNGTRLTVT.

The chain has TRBV5-8 and TRBJ2-5; TRBD1 agrees at 10 bases. V trimming: 4 bases; J trimming: 5 bases; junction bases outside the gene matches: 5. Germline CDR1 and CDR2: SGHTS and YDEGEE. The CDR3 is 14 amino acids. The CDR3 is CASSGDRGRETQYF. CDR3 coding DNA: TGTGCCAGCAGCGGCGACAGGGGGCGGGAGACCCAGTACTTC.

The genes are TRBV7-9 and TRBJ2-4; D remains unclear. The CDR3 has 14 residues. Trimming left V 1 base short and J 8 bases short, with 12 bases between. Germline CDR1 reads SEHNR; CDR2 reads FQNEAQ (reference sequence). CDR3 sequence (DNA): TGTGCCAGCAGCTTAGGAGTACGCCGGGACATTCAGTACTTC. Its translation is CASSLGVRRDIQYF.

The chain links TRBV7-9 to TRBJ1-1; the match to TRBD1 covers 11 bases. The ends lost 6 bases at V and 6 bases at J; junction bases unmatched: 9. This CDR3 comprises 15 residues. Germline V gives CDR1 SEHNR, CDR2 FQNEAQ (reference sequence). The CDR3 DNA reads as TGTGCCAGCAGTTACCCCGGACAGGGGGCGGCTGAAGCTTTCTTT. It specifies CASSYPGQGAAEAFF.

This clone was observed a few times. This chain joins TRBV6-5 and TRBJ2-7; D might be TRBD1 (7 bases). V shed 2 bases and J shed 3 bases, with 11 bases lying between them. Germline CDR1 is MNHEY and CDR2 is SVGAGI. CDR3 length equals 14 residues. DNA for the CDR3: TGTGCCAGCAGTTACCGGCAGGGGGGCTACGAGCAGTACTTC. Translation: CASSYRQGGYEQYF.

The chain combines TRBV5-4 with TRBJ1-5; a possible D gene is TRBD1 (6 bases). With 0 bases removed from V and 4 bases from J, the gap between germline ends came to 8 bases. Germline CDR1 and CDR2: SGHNT and YYREEE (reference sequence). The CDR3 extends over 14 amino acids. CDR3 in amino acids: CASSLGQVNQPQHF. The CDR3 nucleotides read TGTGCCAGCAGCTTGGGACAGGTAAATCAGCCCCAGCATTTT.

This rearrangement joins TRBV11-2 to TRBJ2-2, with D possibly TRBD2 on 7 matching bases. This CDR3 spans 15 amino acids. Trimming left V 5 bases short and J 0 bases short, with 10 bases between. Per germline, CDR1 SGHAT and CDR2 FQNNGV. DNA of the CDR3: TGTGCCAGCAGCGCGGGGGCTACGAACACCGGGGAGCTGTTTTTT. Translating gives CASSAGATNTGELFF.